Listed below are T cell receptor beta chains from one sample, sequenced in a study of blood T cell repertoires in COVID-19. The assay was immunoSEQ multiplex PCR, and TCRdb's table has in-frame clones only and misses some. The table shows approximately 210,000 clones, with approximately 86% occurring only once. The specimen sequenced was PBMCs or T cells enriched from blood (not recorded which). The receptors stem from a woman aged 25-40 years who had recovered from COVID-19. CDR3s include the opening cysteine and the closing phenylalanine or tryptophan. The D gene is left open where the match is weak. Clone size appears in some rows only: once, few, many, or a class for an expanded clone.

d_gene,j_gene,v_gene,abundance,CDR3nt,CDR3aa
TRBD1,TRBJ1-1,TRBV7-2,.,TGTGCCAGCAGCGTGGACAGGGACACTGAAGCTTTCTTT,CASSVDRDTEAFF
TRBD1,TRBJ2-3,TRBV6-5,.,TGTGCCAGCATACAGGGGCTCGCAGATACGCAGTATTTT,CASIQGLADTQYF
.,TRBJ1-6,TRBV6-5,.,TGTGCCAGCAGCGACAGTGGAGATAATTCACCCCTCCACTTT,CASSDSGDNSPLHF
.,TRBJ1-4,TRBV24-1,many,TGTGCCACCAGGGGGGACAATGCGGAAAAACTGTTTTTT,CATRGDNAEKLFF
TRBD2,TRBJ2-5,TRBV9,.,TGTGCCAGCAGCCCGGGACTAGCGGGATTCCTCGGGGAGACCCAGTACTTC,CASSPGLAGFLGETQYF
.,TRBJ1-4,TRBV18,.,TGTGCCAGCTCGCGCGGGCCCCCCAATGAAAAACTGTTTTTT,CASSRGPPNEKLFF
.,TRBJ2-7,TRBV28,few,TGTGCCAGCAGTTTACAGCGGAGAGCAAACTACGAGCAGTACTTC,CASSLQRRANYEQYF
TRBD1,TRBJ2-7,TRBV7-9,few,TGTGCCAGCAGAGATGGGACAGGCGAGCAGTACTTC,CASRDGTGEQYF
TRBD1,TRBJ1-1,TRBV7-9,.,TGTGCCAGCAGCCCCGACAGGGGGAACACTGAAGCTTTCTTT,CASSPDRGNTEAFF
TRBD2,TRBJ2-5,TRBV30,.,TGTGCCTGCGGACTAGCGGGACAAGAGACCCAGTACTTC,CACGLAGQETQYF
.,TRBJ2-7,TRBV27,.,TGTGCCAGCAGTTTATCCTTGAGGAGACAGCCGTCCTACGAGCAGTACTTC,CASSLSLRRQPSYEQYF
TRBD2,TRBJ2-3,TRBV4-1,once,TGCGCCAGCAGCCAAGTGGGGACTAGCGGGGTGAACACAGATACGCAGTATTTT,CASSQVGTSGVNTDTQYF
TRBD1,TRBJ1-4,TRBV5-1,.,TGCGCCAGCAGCTTGCAACCAAGAATTGGGACAGAAGCAACTAATGAAAAACTGTTTTTT,CASSLQPRIGTEATNEKLFF
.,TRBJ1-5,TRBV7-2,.,TGTGCCAGCAGCTCCGACAGTCAGAGCAATCAGCCCCAGCATTTT,CASSSDSQSNQPQHF
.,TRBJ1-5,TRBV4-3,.,TGCGCCAGCAGCCAATGGGGAGGACCGGGTCAGCCCCAGCATTTT,CASSQWGGPGQPQHF
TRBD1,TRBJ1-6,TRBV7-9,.,TGTGCCAGCAGCCTAGGGACAGGGAAGAGTTCACCCCTCCACTTT,CASSLGTGKSSPLHF
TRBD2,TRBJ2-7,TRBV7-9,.,TGTGCCAGTAGGGCGGGGGATGTGCAGTACTTC,CASRAGDVQYF
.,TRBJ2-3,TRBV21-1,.,TGTGCCAGCAGCAAAGGAGACCGCGGGGATACGCAGTATTTT,CASSKGDRGDTQYF
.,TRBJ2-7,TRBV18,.,TGTGCCAGCTCACCAGCGGGGGCCAGGGAGCTCGAGCAGTACTTC,CASSPAGARELEQYF
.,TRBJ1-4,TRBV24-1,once,TGTGCCACCACTGAAAGGGGTAAGACTAATGAAAAACTGTTTTTT,CATTERGKTNEKLFF
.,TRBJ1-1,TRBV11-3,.,TGTGCCAGCACCGCCATCCGCGGAACTGAAGCTTTCTTT,CASTAIRGTEAFF
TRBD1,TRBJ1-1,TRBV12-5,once,TGTGCTAGTGGTCCCTGGACAGGGTTGGGCACTGAAGCTTTCTTT,CASGPWTGLGTEAFF
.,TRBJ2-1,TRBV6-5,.,TGTGCCAGCAGACCCAGACAGAACGGCTACAATGAGCAGTTCTTC,CASRPRQNGYNEQFF